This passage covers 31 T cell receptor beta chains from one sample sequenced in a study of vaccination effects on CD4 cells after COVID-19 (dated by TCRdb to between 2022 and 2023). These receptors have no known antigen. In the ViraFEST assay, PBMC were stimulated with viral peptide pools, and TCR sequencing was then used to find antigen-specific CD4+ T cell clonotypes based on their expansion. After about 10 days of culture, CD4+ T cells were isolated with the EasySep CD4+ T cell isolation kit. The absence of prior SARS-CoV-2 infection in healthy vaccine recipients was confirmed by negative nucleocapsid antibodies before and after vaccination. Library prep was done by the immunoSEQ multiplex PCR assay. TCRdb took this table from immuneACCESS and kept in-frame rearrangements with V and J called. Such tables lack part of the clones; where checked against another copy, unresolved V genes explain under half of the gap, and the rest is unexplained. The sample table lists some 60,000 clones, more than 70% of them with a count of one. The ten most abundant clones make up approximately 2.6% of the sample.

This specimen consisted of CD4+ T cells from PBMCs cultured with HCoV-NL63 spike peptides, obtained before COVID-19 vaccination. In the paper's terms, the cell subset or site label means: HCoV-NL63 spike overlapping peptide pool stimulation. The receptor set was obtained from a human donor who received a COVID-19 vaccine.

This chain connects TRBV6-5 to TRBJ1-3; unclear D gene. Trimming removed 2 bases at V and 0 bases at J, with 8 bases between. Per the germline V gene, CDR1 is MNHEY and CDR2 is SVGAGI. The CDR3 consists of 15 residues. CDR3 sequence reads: CASSYGQVSGNTIYF. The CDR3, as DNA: TGTGCCAGCAGTTACGGTCAGGTCTCTGGAAACACCATATATTTT.

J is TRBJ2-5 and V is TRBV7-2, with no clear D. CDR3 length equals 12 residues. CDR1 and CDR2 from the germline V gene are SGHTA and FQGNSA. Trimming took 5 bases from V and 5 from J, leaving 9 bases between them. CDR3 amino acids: CASSPQRETQYF. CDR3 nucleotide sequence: TGTGCCAGCAGCCCACAACGGGAGACCCAGTACTTC.

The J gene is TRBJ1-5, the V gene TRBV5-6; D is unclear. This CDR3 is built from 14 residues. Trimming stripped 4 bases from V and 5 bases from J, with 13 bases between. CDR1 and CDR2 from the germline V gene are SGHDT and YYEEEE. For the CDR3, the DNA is TGTGCCAGCAGCCCGGCGGGTACGCATCAGCCCCAGCATTTT. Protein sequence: CASSPAGTHQPQHF.

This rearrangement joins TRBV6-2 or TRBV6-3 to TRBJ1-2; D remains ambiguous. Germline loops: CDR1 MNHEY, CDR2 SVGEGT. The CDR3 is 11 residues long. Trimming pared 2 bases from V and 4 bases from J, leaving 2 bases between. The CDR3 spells CASSYSYGYTF. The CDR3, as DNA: TGTGCCAGCAGTTACAGCTATGGCTACACCTTC.

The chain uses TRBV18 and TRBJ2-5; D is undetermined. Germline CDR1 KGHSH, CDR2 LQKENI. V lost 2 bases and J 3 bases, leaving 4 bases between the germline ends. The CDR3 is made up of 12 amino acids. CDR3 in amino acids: CASSPGEETQYF. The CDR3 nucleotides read TGTGCCAGCTCACCAGGCGAAGAGACCCAGTACTTC.

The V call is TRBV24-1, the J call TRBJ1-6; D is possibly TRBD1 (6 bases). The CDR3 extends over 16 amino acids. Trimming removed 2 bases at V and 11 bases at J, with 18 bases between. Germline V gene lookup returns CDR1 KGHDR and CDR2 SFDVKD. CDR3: CATSDSTQGPRAPLHF. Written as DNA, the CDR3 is TGTGCCACCAGTGATTCGACCCAGGGGCCTCGGGCACCCCTCCACTTT.

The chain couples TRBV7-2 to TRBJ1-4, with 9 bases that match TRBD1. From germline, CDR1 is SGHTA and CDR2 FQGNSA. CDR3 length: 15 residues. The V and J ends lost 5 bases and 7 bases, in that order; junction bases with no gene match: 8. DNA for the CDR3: TGTGCCAGCAGCCCAGACAGGGGGGGTAGTGAAAAACTGTTTTTT. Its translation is CASSPDRGGSEKLFF.

The CDR3 region has the DNA TGTGCCAGCAGCTCCCCGGGACAGCTATTATCTAGCACAGATACGCAGTATTTT. Translation gives CASSSPGQLLSSTDTQYF. The V call is TRBV7-9, the J call TRBJ2-3; 7 bases are shared with TRBD1. Germline V gene sequence: CDR1 SEHNR, CDR2 FQNEAQ (reference sequence). The CDR3 covers 18 residues. J was trimmed by 0 bases and V by 4 bases; bases with no gene match: 13.

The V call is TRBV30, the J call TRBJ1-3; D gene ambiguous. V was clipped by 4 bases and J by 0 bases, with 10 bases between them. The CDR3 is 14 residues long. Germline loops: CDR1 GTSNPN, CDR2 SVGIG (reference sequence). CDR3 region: CAWKDFISGNTIYF. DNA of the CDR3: TGTGCCTGGAAGGACTTTATCTCTGGAAACACCATATATTTT.

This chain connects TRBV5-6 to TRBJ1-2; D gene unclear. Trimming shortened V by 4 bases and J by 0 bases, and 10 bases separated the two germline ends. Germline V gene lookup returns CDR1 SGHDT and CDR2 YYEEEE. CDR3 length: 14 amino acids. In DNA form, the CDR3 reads TGTGCCAGCAGCCCAAGGTCCGCTAACTATGGCTACACCTTC. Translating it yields CASSPRSANYGYTF.

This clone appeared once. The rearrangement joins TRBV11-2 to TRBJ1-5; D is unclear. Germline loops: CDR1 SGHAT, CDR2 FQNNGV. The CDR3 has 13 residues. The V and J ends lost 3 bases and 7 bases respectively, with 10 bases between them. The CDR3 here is CASSFSQDQPQHF. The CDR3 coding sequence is TGTGCCAGCAGCTTCTCGCAGGACCAGCCCCAGCATTTT.

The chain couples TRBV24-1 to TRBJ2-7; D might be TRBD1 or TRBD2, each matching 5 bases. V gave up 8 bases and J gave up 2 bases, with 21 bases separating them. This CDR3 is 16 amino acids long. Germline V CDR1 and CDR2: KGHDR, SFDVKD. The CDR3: CATKFVVFGTAYEQYV. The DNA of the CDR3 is TGTGCCACCAAGTTCGTCGTGTTCGGGACGGCCTACGAGCAGTACGTC.

CDR3 in DNA: TGTGCCAGCAGCCTAAGTGGAGGGGGCGCCAGGCAGCCCCAGCATTTT. Translation: CASSLSGGGARQPQHF. V and J are TRBV7-2 and TRBJ1-5; the match to TRBD1 covers 7 bases. This CDR3 region has 16 residues. J lost 7 bases, V lost 5 bases, and 14 bases had no gene match. CDR1 SGHTA and CDR2 FQGNSA come from the germline V gene.

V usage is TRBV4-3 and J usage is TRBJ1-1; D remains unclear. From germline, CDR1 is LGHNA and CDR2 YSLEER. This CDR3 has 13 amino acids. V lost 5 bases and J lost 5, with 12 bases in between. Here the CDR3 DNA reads TGCGCCAGCAGCATACATTCGGGGACTGAAGCTTTCTTT. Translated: CASSIHSGTEAFF.

The CDR3 DNA sequence: TGTGCCAGCAGTTTTTATAGCGGAGGGTCCTACAATGAGCAGTTCTTC. It is translated as CASSFYSGGSYNEQFF. The chain couples TRBV28 to TRBJ2-1; possibly TRBD2 for D (6 bases). Germline values: CDR1 MDHEN, CDR2 SYDVKM. The CDR3 spans 16 residues. V dropped 3 bases and J dropped 1 base, with 13 bases sitting between them. The whole variable domain, filled in from reference TRBV28 and TRBJ2-1, reads DVKVTQSSRYLVKRTGEKVFLECVQDMDHENMFWYRQDPGLGLRLIYFSYDVKMKEKGDIPEGYSVSREKKERFSLILESASTNQTSMYLCASSFYSGGSYNEQFFGPGTRLTVL.

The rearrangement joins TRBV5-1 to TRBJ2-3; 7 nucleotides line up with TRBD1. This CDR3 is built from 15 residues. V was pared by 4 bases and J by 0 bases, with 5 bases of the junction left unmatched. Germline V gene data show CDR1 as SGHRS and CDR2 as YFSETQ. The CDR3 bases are TGCGCCAGCAGCCTACAGGGGAGAAGCACAGATACGCAGTATTTT. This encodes CASSLQGRSTDTQYF.

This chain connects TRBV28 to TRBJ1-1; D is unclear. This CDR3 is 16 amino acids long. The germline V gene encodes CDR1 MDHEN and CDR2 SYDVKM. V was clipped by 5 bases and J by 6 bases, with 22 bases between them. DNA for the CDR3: TGTGCCAGCAGTCTCCCCGGCGTGAGGTTTCGTCCTGAAGCTTTCTTT. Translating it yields CASSLPGVRFRPEAFF. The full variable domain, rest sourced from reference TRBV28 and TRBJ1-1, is DVKVTQSSRYLVKRTGEKVFLECVQDMDHENMFWYRQDPGLGLRLIYFSYDVKMKEKGDIPEGYSVSREKKERFSLILESASTNQTSMYLCASSLPGVRFRPEAFFGQGTRLTVV.

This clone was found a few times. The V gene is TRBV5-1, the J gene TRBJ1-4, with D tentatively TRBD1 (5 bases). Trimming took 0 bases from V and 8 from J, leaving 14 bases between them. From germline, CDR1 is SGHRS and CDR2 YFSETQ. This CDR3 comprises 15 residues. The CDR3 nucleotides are TGCGCCAGCAGCTTGGGGGCAGGGTTAAAGGAAAAACTGTTTTTT. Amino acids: CASSLGAGLKEKLFF.

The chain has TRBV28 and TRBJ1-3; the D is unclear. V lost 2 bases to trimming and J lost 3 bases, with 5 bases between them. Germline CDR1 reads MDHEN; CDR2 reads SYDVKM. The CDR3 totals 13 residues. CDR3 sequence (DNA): TGTGCCAGCAGTTTACAGGTTGGAAACACCATATATTTT. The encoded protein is CASSLQVGNTIYF.

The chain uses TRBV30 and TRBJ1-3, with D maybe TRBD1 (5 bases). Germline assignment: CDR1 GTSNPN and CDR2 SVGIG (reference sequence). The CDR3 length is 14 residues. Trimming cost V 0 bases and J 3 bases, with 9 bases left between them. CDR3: CAWSVRGIGNTIYF. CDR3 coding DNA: TGTGCCTGGAGTGTAAGGGGAATTGGAAACACCATATATTTT.

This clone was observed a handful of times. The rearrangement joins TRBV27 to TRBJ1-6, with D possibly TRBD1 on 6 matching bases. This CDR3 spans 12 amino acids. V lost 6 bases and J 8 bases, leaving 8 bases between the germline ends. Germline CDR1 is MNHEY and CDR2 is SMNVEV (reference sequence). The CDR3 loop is CASSYRDSPLHF. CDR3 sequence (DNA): TGTGCCAGCAGCTACAGGGATTCACCCCTCCACTTT.

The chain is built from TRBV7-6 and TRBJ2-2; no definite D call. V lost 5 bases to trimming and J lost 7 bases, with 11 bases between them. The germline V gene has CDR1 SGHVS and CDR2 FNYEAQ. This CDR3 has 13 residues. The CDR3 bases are TGTGCCAGCAGCCCACAACCCGACGGGGAGCTGTTTTTT. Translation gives CASSPQPDGELFF.

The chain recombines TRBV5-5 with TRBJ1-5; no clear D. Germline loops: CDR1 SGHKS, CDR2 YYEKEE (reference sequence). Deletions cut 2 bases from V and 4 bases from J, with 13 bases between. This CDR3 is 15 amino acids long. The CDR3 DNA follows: TGTGCCAGCAGCTTAAGGTCTGGTATAAATCAGCCCCAGCATTTT. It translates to CASSLRSGINQPQHF.

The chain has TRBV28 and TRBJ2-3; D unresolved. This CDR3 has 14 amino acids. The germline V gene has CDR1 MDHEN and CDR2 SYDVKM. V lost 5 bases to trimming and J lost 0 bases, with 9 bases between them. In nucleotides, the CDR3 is TGTGCCAGCAGTGCCTACTATAGCACAGATACGCAGTATTTT. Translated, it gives CASSAYYSTDTQYF.

The DNA for the CDR3 is TGTGCCAGCACGGGACTAGACTTTCGCGGGGAGCAGTACGTC. Translated, it gives CASTGLDFRGEQYV. The J gene is TRBJ2-7, the V gene TRBV6-5; 8 bases align to TRBD2. The V gene's germline CDR1 is MNHEY and CDR2 SVGAGI. The CDR3 has 14 residues. Trimming took 7 bases from V and 7 from J; bases not matched to a gene: 12.

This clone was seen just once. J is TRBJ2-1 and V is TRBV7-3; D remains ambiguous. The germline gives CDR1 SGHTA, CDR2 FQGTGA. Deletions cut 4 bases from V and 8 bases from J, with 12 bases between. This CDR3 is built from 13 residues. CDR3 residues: CASSSRIRDEQFF. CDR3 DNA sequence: TGTGCCAGCAGCTCCAGGATCCGGGATGAGCAGTTCTTC.

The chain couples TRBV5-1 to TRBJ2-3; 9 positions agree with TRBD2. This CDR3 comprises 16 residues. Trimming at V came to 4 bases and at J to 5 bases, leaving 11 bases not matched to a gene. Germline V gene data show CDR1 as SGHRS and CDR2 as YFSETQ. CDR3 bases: TGCGCCAGCAGCCTTACTACTAGCGGGTATGGAGATACGCAGTATTTT. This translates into CASSLTTSGYGDTQYF.

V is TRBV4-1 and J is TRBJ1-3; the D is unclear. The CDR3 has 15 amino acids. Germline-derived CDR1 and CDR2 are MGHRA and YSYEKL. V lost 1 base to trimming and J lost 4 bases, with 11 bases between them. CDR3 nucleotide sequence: TGCGCCAGCAGCCAAGTTGTGACCGCCGGAAACACCATATATTTT. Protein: CASSQVVTAGNTIYF.

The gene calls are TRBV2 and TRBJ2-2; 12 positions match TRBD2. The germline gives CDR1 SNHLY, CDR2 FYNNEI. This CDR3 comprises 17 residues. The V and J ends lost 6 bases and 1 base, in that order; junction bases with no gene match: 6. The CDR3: CASRVQTSGGNTGELFF. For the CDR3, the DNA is TGTGCCAGCAGGGTACAGACTAGCGGGGGGAACACCGGGGAGCTGTTTTTT.

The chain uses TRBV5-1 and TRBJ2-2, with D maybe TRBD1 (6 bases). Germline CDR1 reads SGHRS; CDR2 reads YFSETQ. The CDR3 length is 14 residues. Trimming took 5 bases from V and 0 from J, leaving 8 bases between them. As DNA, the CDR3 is TGCGCCAGCAGGTCAGGGGCGAACACCGGGGAGCTGTTTTTT. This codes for CASRSGANTGELFF. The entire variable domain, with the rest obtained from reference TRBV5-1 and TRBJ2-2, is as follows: KAGVTQTPRYLIKTRGQQVTLSCSPISGHRSVSWYQQTPGQGLQFLFEYFSETQRNKGNFPGRFSGRQFSNSRSEMNVSTLELGDSALYLCASRSGANTGELFFGEGSRLTVL.

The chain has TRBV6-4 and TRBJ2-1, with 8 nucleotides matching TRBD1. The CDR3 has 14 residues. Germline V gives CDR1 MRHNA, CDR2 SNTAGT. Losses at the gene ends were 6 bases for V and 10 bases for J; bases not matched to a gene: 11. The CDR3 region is CASRALGQDGEQFF. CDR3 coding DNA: TGTGCCAGCAGGGCCCTGGGACAGGATGGAGAGCAGTTCTTC.